Shown below are 7 T cell receptor beta chains from a single sample sequenced in a study of blood T cells in healthy people across ages (dated by TCRdb to the mid-2010s). Library preparation used 5' RACE. Instrument on record: Illumina HiSeq 2500. A second PCR of roughly 7 to 12 cycles was run with a J-beta primer mix and a sample-barcoded 5' primer. TCRdb itself trimmed the public reads at Q25 with fastp, ran MiXCR and retained productive beta chains. Every distinct CDR3 protein forms one entry, paired with its most common genes and DNA. In all, the sample holds 540,000 or so distinct CDR3 sequences, and 45% to 55% of those were seen once. 20% to 25% of the sample rests with the top ten. Sequenced: blood. These receptors were taken from a man older than 75 in good health.

The rearrangement links TRBV7-2 to TRBJ2-3, with 7 bases lining up with TRBD2. J gave up 0 bases and V 1 base, and 10 bases lay outside the gene matches. There are 18 residues in the CDR3. The V gene's germline CDR1 is SGHTA and CDR2 FQGNSA. The CDR3 loop is CASSLEWTSPPSTDTQYF. CDR3 in DNA: TGTGCCAGCAGCTTAGAATGGACTAGTCCCCCTAGCACAGATACGCAGTATTTT.

The chain recombines TRBV20-1 with TRBJ2-5, with TRBD2 identical over 7 bases. The trim removed 5 bases at V and 11 bases at J, leaving 17 bases unmatched. From germline, CDR1 is DFQATT and CDR2 SNEGSKA (reference sequence). CDR3 length: 14 amino acids. CDR3 sequence: CSAPLGSGRNEQYF. CDR3 coding DNA: TGCAGTGCTCCGCTGGGTAGCGGGCGAAATGAGCAGTACTTC.

The chain combines TRBV7-6 with TRBJ2-1; 11 bases line up with TRBD2. Germline CDR1 is SGHVS and CDR2 is FNYEAQ. The CDR3 runs 17 residues. Germline trimming cut 5 bases from V and 5 bases from J; bases unmatched to any gene: 11. CDR3 in DNA: TGTGCCAGCAGCCTAACTAGCGGGAGTGCACTAGACAATGAGCAGTTCTTC. Translated: CASSLTSGSALDNEQFF.

V and J are TRBV25-1 and TRBJ2-7; 10 positions agree with TRBD1. V dropped 8 bases and J dropped 4; count of bases not matched to a gene: 14. CDR3 length: 16 amino acids. Germline CDR1 and CDR2: MGHDK and SYGVNS. The CDR3 coding sequence is TGTGCCAGCGGTCCAAAGGCGACAGGGGGCTCTTACGAGCAGTACTTC. It encodes CASGPKATGGSYEQYF.

This chain connects TRBV7-8 to TRBJ1-4, with 9 positions matching TRBD1. The CDR3 runs 16 residues. Germline loops: CDR1 SGHVS, CDR2 FQNEAQ. V gave up 5 bases and J gave up 2 bases; unmatched junction bases: 6. This chain's CDR3 is CASSLTGGGTNEKLFF. The CDR3 DNA reads TGTGCCAGCAGCCTGACAGGGGGGGGCACTAATGAAAAACTGTTTTTT.

The V gene is TRBV4-3, the J gene TRBJ1-2; D gene uncertain. Germline lookup yields CDR1 LGHNA and CDR2 YSLEER. V lost 0 bases and J 4 bases, leaving 9 bases between the germline ends. The CDR3 runs 14 residues. Here the CDR3 DNA reads TGCGCCAGCAGCCAAGAGACTGGCCTCTATGGCTACACCTTC. Amino acids: CASSQETGLYGYTF.

The chain is built from TRBV29-1 and TRBJ2-3; possibly TRBD2 for D (5 bases). V shed 7 bases and J shed 0 bases, with 11 bases lying between them. There are 13 residues in the CDR3. From germline, CDR1 is SQVTM and CDR2 ANQGSEA. CDR3 coding DNA: TGCAGCGCCACCACGGGGAGCACAGATACGCAGTATTTT. Amino acids: CSATTGSTDTQYF.